This entry is about one T cell receptor (beta chain). Trimming cost V 5 bases and J 1 base; bases outside gene matches: 4. The CDR3 runs to 15 residues. The germline gives CDR1 SQVTM, CDR2 ANQGSEA. This sample was included in a study of blood T cell repertoires in COVID-19. The data were produced by immunoSEQ multiplex PCR, yet TCRdb's version contains in-frame clones alone and is incomplete. Of some 160,000 clones in the sample, around four fifths were seen once. Sequencing was performed on peripheral blood. The rearrangement uses TRBV29-1 and TRBJ2-2; 10 bases line up with TRBD1. The sequence was obtained from a man between 65 and 80 years old with active or convalescent COVID-19. The CDR3 nucleotides read TGCAGCGTTACGACAGGGGGCATGAACACCGGGGAGCTGTTTTTT. Its translation: CSVTTGGMNTGELFF.